Each of the 22 T cell receptor beta chains below was sequenced from the same sample in a study of blood T cell repertoires in COVID-19 (dated by TCRdb to about 2020). The library was generated by the immunoSEQ multiplex PCR assay. In TCRdb, the immuneACCESS table is reduced to in-frame sequences with V and J assigned. These tables do not hold every clone; where another copy was compared, an unresolved V gene accounts for under half, and the others remain unexplained. The sample includes more than 350,000 clones, with about 87% observed a single time. Clones ranked in the top ten supply more than 9% of the sample. Sequenced: peripheral blood. The origin of the receptors is a woman in her 30s with COVID-19, enrolled during active disease.

V is TRBV6-1 and J is TRBJ1-1; no definite D call. The germline gives CDR1 MNHNS, CDR2 SASEGT. CDR3 length: 11 amino acids. The V gene lost 2 bases and the J gene lost 10 bases, with 8 bases spanning the gap. Here the CDR3 reads CASSESGGAFF. CDR3 sequence (DNA): TGTGCCAGCAGTGAAAGCGGCGGAGCTTTCTTT.

The V gene is TRBV6-2 or TRBV6-3, the J gene TRBJ2-1, with a tentative D call TRBD1 (6 bases). V gave up 6 bases and J gave up 9 bases, with 27 bases separating them. The CDR3 is 17 amino acids. Germline V gene sequence: CDR1 MNHEY, CDR2 SVGEGT. The CDR3 DNA follows: TGTGCCAGCAGCAATATTCCAGGGGTAGATGTTTCGGGTGAGCAGTTCTTC. Residues: CASSNIPGVDVSGEQFF.

V is TRBV4-1 and J is TRBJ2-5; TRBD2 matches 9 bases. The CDR3 totals 18 residues. CDR1 and CDR2 from the germline V gene are MGHRA and YSYEKL. With V trimmed by 0 bases and J by 0 bases, 8 bases remained unmatched. The CDR3 DNA follows: TGCGCCAGCAGCCAAGATGCTCCTAGCGGGATTAACCAAGAGACCCAGTACTTC. This encodes CASSQDAPSGINQETQYF.

The table lists this clone with a count of one. The J gene is TRBJ2-7, the V gene TRBV6-2 or TRBV6-3; the D gene is possibly TRBD1 (7 bases). The CDR3 totals 16 residues. Germline loops: CDR1 MNHEY, CDR2 SVGEGT. V was trimmed by 2 bases and J by 4 bases, leaving 18 bases between them. The CDR3 loop reads CASSYHQGRGEYEQYF. DNA of the CDR3: TGTGCCAGCAGTTACCACCAGGGCAGGGGGGAGTACGAGCAGTACTTC.

This clone was recorded a few times. The chain recombines TRBV6-6 with TRBJ1-2; TRBD1 agrees at 10 bases. The CDR3 has 15 residues. CDR1 is MNHNY, CDR2 SVGAGI, per germline (reference sequence). The V segment lost 4 bases and the J segment 6 bases; nucleotides outside the gene matches: 8. In DNA, the CDR3 is TGTGCCAGCAGTTCACCCCGGGACAGGGGCAATGGCTACACCTTC. It translates to CASSSPRDRGNGYTF.

V gene TRBV4-1 combines with J gene TRBJ1-2, with a possible D match to TRBD1 (5 bases). The germline V and J ends were trimmed by 4 bases and 2 bases, with 14 bases remaining between them. CDR1 MGHRA and CDR2 YSYEKL come from the germline V gene. CDR3 length: 15 residues. In nucleotides, the CDR3 is TGCGCCAGCAGCCCCCGGACATCCTCGAACTATGGCTACACCTTC. It yields the protein CASSPRTSSNYGYTF.

V gene TRBV9 combines with J gene TRBJ1-6, with D unresolved. CDR3 length: 16 amino acids. Germline assignment: CDR1 SGDLS and CDR2 YYNGEE. The germline V and J ends were trimmed by 4 bases and 0 bases, with 11 bases remaining between them. CDR3 residues: CASSPRETSYNSPLHF. The CDR3 DNA sequence: TGTGCCAGCAGCCCTCGGGAGACCTCCTATAATTCACCCCTCCACTTT.

This clone is a singleton in its sample. The CDR3: CAWLLRGKLFF. The CDR3 DNA is TGTGCCTGGCTCCTTAGGGGAAAACTGTTTTTT. This chain uses TRBV30 with TRBJ1-4; TRBD1 might be the D (5 bases). CDR1 is GTSNPN and CDR2 is SVGIG in the germline V gene (reference sequence). This CDR3 spans 11 amino acids. V was clipped by 5 bases and J by 10 bases, with 11 bases between them. Using reference TRBV30 and TRBJ1-4 for the parts outside the CDR3, the full variable domain is SQTIHQWPATLVQPVGSPLSLECTVEGTSNPNLYWYRQAAGRGLQLLFYSVGIGQISSEVPQNLSASRPQDRQFILSSKKLLLSDSGFYLCAWLLRGKLFFGSGTQLSVL.

This clone has only a few counts. The V and J genes are TRBV2 and TRBJ2-2; 8 nucleotides agree with TRBD2. In germline, CDR1 is SNHLY, CDR2 FYNNEI. V lost 8 bases to trimming and J lost 5 bases; unmatched junction nucleotides: 10. The CDR3 has 15 amino acids. CDR3 DNA sequence: TGTGCCAGCCGCATCCCACGGGGGGGAACCGGGGAGCTGTTTTTT. Translated: CASRIPRGGTGELFF.

The chain employs TRBV10-1 and TRBJ1-2; possible D gene TRBD1, 6 bases. The CDR3 sequence is 13 residues long. Germline V gene lookup returns CDR1 WNHNN and CDR2 SYGVQD (reference sequence). Trimming took 0 bases from V and 10 from J, leaving 12 bases between them. The CDR3 bases are TGCGCCAGCAGTGAGTCGGCAGGGGTTAACTACACCTTC. Translated: CASSESAGVNYTF.

This sequence joins TRBV27 and TRBJ1-2; no firm D call. The CDR3 runs to 14 residues. Trimming stripped 5 bases from V and 4 bases from J, with 14 bases between. Germline V gene sequence: CDR1 MNHEY, CDR2 SMNVEV (reference sequence). The CDR3 is CASSREDRAYGYTF. The CDR3, as DNA: TGTGCCAGCAGTCGGGAGGACCGAGCCTATGGCTACACCTTC.

This sequence joins TRBV28 and TRBJ2-1; 8 nucleotides line up with TRBD2. Trimming took 7 bases from V and 6 from J; bases not matched to a gene: 5. Per the germline V gene, CDR1 is MDHEN and CDR2 is SYDVKM. The CDR3 runs to 13 residues. For the CDR3, the DNA is TGTGCCAGCACCGGGGGGGGGACCAATGAGCAGTTCTTC. Amino acid sequence: CASTGGGTNEQFF.

The gene calls are TRBV3-1 (or the pseudogene TRBV3-2) and TRBJ1-1; maybe TRBD1 (6 bases). V lost 2 bases to trimming and J lost 8 bases, with 12 bases between them. This CDR3 region has 13 residues. In germline, CDR1 is LGHDT, CDR2 YNNKEL (reference sequence). The CDR3 DNA sequence: TGTGCCAGCAGCCAAAGGGGGGGGTGGGAAGCTTTCTTT. This gives the protein CASSQRGGWEAFF.

This chain links TRBV28 with TRBJ1-4; the match to TRBD1 covers 10 bases. There are 15 residues in the CDR3. From germline, CDR1 is MDHEN and CDR2 SYDVKM. The V gene end was trimmed by 8 bases and the J gene end by 6 bases; junction bases not matched to a gene: 9. The CDR3 nucleotides are TGTGCCAGCGTACAAAGGGACAGGGGTGATGAAAAACTGTTTTTT. Encoded protein: CASVQRDRGDEKLFF.

This clone was observed once. Other DNA sequences of this sample code for an identical CDR3. The rearrangement joins TRBV28 to TRBJ2-3; D gene unclear. Germline CDR1 reads MDHEN; CDR2 reads SYDVKM. Trimming took off 3 bases at V and 1 base at J, with 5 bases between the two ends. The CDR3 has 13 amino acids. The DNA of the CDR3 is TGTGCCAGCAGTTTGGGCGGCACAGATACGCAGTATTTT. It translates to CASSLGGTDTQYF.

The V call is TRBV5-1, the J call TRBJ2-5; 7 bases align to TRBD2. Trimming at V came to 4 bases and at J to 5 bases, leaving 11 bases not matched to a gene. This CDR3 has 15 residues. CDR1 is SGHRS and CDR2 is YFSETQ in the germline V gene. In nucleotides, the CDR3 is TGCGCCAGCAGCGCCCGGGTGGGAGGGTCGGAGACCCAGTACTTC. The encoded protein is CASSARVGGSETQYF.

The chain has TRBV28 and TRBJ2-7; D may be TRBD2 (6 bases). The CDR3 has 13 amino acids. CDR1 MDHEN and CDR2 SYDVKM come from the germline V gene. V was shortened by 9 bases and J by 4 bases, with 16 bases between the two germline ends. CDR3 DNA: TGTGCCAGTGCCTTCGGGGGAACTTACGAGCAGTACTTC. It encodes CASAFGGTYEQYF. Full variable domain (rest looked up from reference TRBV28 and TRBJ2-7): DVKVTQSSRYLVKRTGEKVFLECVQDMDHENMFWYRQDPGLGLRLIYFSYDVKMKEKGDIPEGYSVSREKKERFSLILESASTNQTSMYLCASAFGGTYEQYFGPGTRLTVT.

The chain joins TRBV29-1 to TRBJ2-7; the D gene is possibly TRBD1 (6 bases). The CDR3 covers 11 residues. V was trimmed by 4 bases and J by 9 bases, leaving 13 bases between them. Germline V lookup: CDR1 SQVTM, CDR2 ANQGSEA. Written as DNA, the CDR3 is TGCAGCGTTGTCCAGGGGATCACGCAGTACTTC. Encoded protein: CSVVQGITQYF.

The chain is built from TRBV6-5 and TRBJ2-5, with TRBD1 matching over 8 bases. J was trimmed by 5 bases and V by 5 bases; bases with no gene match: 10. Looked up from germline, CDR1 is MNHEY and CDR2 is SVGAGI. The CDR3 loop spans 15 amino acids. The CDR3 DNA sequence: TGTGCCAGCAGTCCCACGACAGGGGTCCAGGAGACCCAGTACTTC. Translation: CASSPTTGVQETQYF.

The CDR3 region is CAISEGLTAQFF. CDR3 coding DNA: TGTGCCATCAGTGAGGGTCTGACAGCCCAGTTCTTC. The chain is built from TRBV10-3 and TRBJ2-1, with D tentatively TRBD1 (5 bases). Germline CDR1 and CDR2: ENHRY and SYGVKD. The ends were cut back, 2 bases at V and 13 bases at J, with 12 bases in the middle. The CDR3 is 12 amino acids.

The chain carries TRBV7-2 and TRBJ2-2; TRBD1 might be the D (6 bases). Germline V lookup: CDR1 SGHTA, CDR2 FQGNSA. V lost 1 base to trimming and J lost 7 bases, with 10 bases between them. CDR3 length equals 14 residues. Written as DNA, the CDR3 is TGTGCCAGCAGCTTAGAGAGGGGGAACGGGGAGCTGTTTTTT. As protein: CASSLERGNGELFF.

The sample holds one count of this clone. This rearrangement joins TRBV12-3 or TRBV12-4 to TRBJ2-3, with unresolved D. The ends were cut back, 6 bases at V and 2 bases at J, with 9 bases in the middle. The length of the CDR3 is 13 residues. Here the CDR3 reads CASSLPTTDTQYF. CDR3 nucleotide sequence: TGTGCCAGCAGCCTGCCTACCACAGATACGCAGTATTTT.